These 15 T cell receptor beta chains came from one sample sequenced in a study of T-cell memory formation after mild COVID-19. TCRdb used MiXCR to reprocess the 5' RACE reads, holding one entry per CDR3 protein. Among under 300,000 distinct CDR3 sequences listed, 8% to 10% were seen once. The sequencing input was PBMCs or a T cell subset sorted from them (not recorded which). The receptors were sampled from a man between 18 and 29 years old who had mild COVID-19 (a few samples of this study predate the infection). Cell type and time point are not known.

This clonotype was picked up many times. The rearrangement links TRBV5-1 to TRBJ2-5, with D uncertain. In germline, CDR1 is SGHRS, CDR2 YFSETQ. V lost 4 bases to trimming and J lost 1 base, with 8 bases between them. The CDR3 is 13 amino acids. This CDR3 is CASSPHLQETQYF. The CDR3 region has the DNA TGCGCCAGCAGCCCCCACCTCCAAGAGACCCAGTACTTC. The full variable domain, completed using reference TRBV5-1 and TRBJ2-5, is KAGVTQTPRYLIKTRGQQVTLSCSPISGHRSVSWYQQTPGQGLQFLFEYFSETQRNKGNFPGRFSGRQFSNSRSEMNVSTLELGDSALYLCASSPHLQETQYFGPGTRLLVL.

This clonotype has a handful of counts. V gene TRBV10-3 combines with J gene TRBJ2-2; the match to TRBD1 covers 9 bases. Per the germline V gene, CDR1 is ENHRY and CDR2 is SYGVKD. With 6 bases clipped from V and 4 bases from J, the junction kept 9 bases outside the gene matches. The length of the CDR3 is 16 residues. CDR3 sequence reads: CAISPGQGPVTGELFF. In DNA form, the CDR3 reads TGTGCCATCAGCCCCGGACAGGGGCCAGTCACCGGGGAGCTGTTTTTT.

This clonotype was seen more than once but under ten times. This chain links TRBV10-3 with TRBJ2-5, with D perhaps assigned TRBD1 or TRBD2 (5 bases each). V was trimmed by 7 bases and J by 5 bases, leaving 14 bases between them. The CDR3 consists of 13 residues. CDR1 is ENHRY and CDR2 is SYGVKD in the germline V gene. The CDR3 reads CAIKGTPGETQYF. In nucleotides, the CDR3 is TGTGCCATCAAGGGGACCCCCGGGGAGACCCAGTACTTC.

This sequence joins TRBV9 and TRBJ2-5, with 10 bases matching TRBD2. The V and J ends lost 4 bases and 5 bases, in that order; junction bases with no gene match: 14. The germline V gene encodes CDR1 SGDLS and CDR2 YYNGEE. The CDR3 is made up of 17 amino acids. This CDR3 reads CASSSPQRGGARETQYF. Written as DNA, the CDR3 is TGTGCCAGCAGCTCACCCCAGCGGGGGGGTGCGCGGGAGACCCAGTACTTC.

CDR3 in DNA: TGTGCCAGCAGCCGCGACAGGGGGAATTGGGAGACCCAGTACTTC. Translation gives CASSRDRGNWETQYF. The genes are TRBV6-5 and TRBJ2-5; 9 nucleotides line up with TRBD1. Unmatched junction bases numbered 10, after V lost 6 bases and J lost 5 bases. This CDR3 spans 15 amino acids. The germline gives CDR1 MNHEY, CDR2 SVGAGI.

CDR3 sequence (DNA): TGTGCCAGCAGCTTAGGATCCGTAGACAGGGAGCAGTTCTTC. Translating gives CASSLGSVDREQFF. This chain connects TRBV7-2 to TRBJ2-1; TRBD1 might be the D (6 bases). Per the germline V gene, CDR1 is SGHTA and CDR2 is FQGNSA. The CDR3 runs 14 residues. V lost 1 base to trimming and J lost 10 bases, with 14 bases between them. The whole variable domain, remainder taken from reference TRBV7-2 and TRBJ2-1, is GAGVSQSPSNKVTEKGKDVELRCDPISGHTALYWYRQSLGQGLEFLIYFQGNSAPDKSGLPSDRFSAERTGGSVSTLTIQRTQQEDSAVYLCASSLGSVDREQFFGPGTRLTVL.

CDR3 amino acids: CASSFSRTSGGDEFF. For the CDR3, the DNA is TGTGCCAGCAGTTTCTCCAGGACTAGCGGGGGGGACGAGTTCTTC. The rearrangement joins TRBV27 to TRBJ2-1; 15 bases map to TRBD2. V trimming: 3 bases; J trimming: 14 bases; junction bases outside the gene matches: 8. The V gene's germline CDR1 is MNHEY and CDR2 SMNVEV (reference sequence). The CDR3 runs 15 residues.

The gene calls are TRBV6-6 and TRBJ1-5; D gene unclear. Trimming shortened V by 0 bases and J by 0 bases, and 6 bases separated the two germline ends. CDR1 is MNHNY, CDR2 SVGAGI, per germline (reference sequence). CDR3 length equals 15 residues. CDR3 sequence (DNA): TGTGCCAGCAGTTACTCATGGGGTAGCAATCAGCCCCAGCATTTT. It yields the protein CASSYSWGSNQPQHF.

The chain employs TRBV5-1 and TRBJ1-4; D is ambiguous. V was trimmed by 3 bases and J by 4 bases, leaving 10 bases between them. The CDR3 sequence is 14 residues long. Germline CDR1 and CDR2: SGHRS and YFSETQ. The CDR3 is CASSSDIINEKLFF. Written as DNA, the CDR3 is TGCGCCAGCAGCTCCGACATCATTAATGAAAAACTGTTTTTT.

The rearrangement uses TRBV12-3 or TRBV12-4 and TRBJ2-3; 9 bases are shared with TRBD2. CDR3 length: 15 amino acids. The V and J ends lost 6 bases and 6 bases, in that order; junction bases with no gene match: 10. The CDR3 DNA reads TGTGCCAGCAGCCCCTTGCGGGGGGGCCCCGATACGCAGTATTTT. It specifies CASSPLRGGPDTQYF.

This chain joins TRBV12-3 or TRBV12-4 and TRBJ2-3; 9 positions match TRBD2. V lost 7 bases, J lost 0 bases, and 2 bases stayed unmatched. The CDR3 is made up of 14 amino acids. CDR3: CASISGGSTDTQYF. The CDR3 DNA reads TGTGCCAGCATCAGCGGGGGGAGCACAGATACGCAGTATTTT.

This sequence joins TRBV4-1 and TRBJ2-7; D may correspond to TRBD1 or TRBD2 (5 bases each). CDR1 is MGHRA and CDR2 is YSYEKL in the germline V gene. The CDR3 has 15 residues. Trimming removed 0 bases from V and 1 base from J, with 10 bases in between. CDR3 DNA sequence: TGCGCCAGCAGCCAAGATTCGGGACCGTCCTACGAGCAGTACTTC. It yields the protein CASSQDSGPSYEQYF.

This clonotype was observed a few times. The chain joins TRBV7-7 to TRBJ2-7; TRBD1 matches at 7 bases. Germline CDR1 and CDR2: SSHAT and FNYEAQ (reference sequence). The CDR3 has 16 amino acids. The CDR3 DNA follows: TGTGCTAGCAGCTTAGCACGACAGGGACCCCCCTACGAGCAGTACGTC. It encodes CASSLARQGPPYEQYV.

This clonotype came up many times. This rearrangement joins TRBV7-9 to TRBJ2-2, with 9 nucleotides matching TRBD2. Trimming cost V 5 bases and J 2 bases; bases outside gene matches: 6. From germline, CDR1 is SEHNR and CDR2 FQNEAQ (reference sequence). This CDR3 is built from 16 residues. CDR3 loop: CASSPRRGGNTGELFF. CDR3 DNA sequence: TGTGCCAGCAGCCCCCGGCGGGGGGGAAACACCGGGGAGCTGTTTTTT.

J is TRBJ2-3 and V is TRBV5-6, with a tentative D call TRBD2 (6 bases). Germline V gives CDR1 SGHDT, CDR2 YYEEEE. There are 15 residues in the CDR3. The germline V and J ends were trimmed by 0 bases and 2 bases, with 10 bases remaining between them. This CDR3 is CASSLGGVYTDTQYF. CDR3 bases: TGTGCCAGCAGCTTGGGCGGGGTATACACAGATACGCAGTATTTT.